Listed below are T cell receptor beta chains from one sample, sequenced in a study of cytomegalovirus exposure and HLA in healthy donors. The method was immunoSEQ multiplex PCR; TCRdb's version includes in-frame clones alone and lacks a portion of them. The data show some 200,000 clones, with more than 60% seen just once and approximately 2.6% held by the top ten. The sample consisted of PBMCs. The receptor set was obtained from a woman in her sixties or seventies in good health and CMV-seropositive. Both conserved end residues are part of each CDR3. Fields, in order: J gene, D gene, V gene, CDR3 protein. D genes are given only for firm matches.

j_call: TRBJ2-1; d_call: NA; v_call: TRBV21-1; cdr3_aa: CASSKAGGDEQFF
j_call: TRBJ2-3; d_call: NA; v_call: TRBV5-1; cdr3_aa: CASGGVSTDTQYF
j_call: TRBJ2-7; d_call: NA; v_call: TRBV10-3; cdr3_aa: CAISATGEASEQYF
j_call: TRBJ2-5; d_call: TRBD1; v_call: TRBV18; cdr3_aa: CASSSGQGRETQYF
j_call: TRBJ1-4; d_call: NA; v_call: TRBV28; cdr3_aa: CASSSGNNEKLFF
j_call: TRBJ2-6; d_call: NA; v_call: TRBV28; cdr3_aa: CASTVSSGANVLTF
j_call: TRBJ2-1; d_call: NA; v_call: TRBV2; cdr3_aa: CASNEARGEQFF
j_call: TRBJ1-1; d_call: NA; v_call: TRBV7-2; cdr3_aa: CASSFVGGTEAFF
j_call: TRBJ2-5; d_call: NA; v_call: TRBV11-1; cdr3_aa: CASSSARNQETQYF
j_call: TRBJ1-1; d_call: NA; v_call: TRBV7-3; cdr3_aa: CASSPGRGRGTEAFF
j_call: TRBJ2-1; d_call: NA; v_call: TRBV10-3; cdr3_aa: CAIENYREQFF
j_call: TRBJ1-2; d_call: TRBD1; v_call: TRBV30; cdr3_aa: CAWSVTGGGYGYTF
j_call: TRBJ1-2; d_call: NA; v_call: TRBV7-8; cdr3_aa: CASSLAQGTNYGYTF
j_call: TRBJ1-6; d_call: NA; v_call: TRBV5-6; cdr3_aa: CASSLQGYSPLHF
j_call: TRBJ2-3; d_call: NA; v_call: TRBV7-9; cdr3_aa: CASSLAGSGDTQYF
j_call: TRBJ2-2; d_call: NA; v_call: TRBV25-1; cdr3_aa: CASRAGANTGELFF
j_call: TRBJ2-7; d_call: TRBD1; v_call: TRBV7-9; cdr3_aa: CSSSSPYQGAEQYF
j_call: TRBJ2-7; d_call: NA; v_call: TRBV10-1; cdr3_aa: CASSGAGTYEQYF
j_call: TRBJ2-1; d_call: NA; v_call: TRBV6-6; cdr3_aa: CASREHSGPYNEQFF
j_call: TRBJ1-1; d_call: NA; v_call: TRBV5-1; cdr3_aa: CASSLYRENTEAFF
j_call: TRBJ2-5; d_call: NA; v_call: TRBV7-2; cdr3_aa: CASSLSWGLQETQYF
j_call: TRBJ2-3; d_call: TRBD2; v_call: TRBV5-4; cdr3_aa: CASFEGGGERGTQYF
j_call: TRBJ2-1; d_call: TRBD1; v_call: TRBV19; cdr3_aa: CASSPRGTGDSTEQFF
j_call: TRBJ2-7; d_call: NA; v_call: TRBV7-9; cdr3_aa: CSSSLQSYEQYF
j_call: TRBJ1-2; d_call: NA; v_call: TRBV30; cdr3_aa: CAWSPNYGGYTF
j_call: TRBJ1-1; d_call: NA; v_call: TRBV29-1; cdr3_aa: CSVAGQEHSEAFF
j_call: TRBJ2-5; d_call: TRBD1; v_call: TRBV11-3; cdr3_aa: CASSPGQGHQETQYF
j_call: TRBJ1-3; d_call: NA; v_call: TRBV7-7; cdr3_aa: CASSLALWGEESGNTIYF
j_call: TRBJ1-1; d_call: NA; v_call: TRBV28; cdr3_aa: CASSTPRGSLNTEAFF
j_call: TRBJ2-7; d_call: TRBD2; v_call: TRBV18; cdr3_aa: CASSPVVRLAGSYEQYF
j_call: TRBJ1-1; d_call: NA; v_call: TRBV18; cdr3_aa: CASSPLVNTEAFF
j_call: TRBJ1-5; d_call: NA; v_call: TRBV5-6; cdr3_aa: CASSFGGAYSNQPQHF
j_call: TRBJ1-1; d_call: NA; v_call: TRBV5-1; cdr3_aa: CASSFSGTEAFF
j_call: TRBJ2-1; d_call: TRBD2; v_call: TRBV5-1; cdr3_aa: CASSLVGRATYNEQFF
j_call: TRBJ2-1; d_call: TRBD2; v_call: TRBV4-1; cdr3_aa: CASSHGRLYNEQFF
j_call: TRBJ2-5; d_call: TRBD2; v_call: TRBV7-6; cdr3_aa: CASSRTSGARETQYF
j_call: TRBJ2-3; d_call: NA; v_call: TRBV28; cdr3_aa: CASSLSSPGPTPLF
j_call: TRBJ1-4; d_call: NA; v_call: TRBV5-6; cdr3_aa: CASSLAEGATNEKLFF
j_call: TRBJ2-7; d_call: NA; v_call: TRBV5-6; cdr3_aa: CASSSIYEQYF
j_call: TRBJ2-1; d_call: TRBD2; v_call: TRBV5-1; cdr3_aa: CASSFERGGTYNEQFF